This T cell receptor (beta chain) comes out of a study of T cell responses to AZD1222 COVID-19 vaccine. Germline assignment: CDR1 KGHSH and CDR2 LQKENI. The CDR3 runs to 14 residues. Trimming left V 3 bases short and J 0 bases short, with 6 bases between. Assay used: immunoSEQ multiplex PCR; TCRdb lists only in-frame clones, some missing. The table includes 200,000 or so clones, 90% to 95% detected once. Notes on this clone: Other DNA variants within this sample encode the same CDR3.

The chain links TRBV18 to TRBJ1-5; no clear D. The origin of this receptor is an adult in good health. Sequences were derived from peripheral blood, sampled on day 0 of AZD1222 vaccination. DNA of the CDR3: TGTGCCAGCTCACCCGATTATAGCAATCAGCCCCAGCATTTT. It encodes CASSPDYSNQPQHF.